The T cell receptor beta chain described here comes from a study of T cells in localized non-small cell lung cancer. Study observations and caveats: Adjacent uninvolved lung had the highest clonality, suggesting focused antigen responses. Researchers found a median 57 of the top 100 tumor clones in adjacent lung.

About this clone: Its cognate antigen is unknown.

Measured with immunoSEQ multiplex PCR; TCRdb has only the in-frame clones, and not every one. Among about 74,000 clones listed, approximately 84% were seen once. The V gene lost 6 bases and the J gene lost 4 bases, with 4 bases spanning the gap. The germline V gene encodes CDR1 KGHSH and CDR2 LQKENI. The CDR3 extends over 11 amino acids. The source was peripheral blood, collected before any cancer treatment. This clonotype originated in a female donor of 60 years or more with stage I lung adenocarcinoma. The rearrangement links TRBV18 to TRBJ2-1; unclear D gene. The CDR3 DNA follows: TGTGCCAGCTCCACTTACAATGAGCAGTTCTTC. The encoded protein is CASSTYNEQFF.